Below, one TCR beta chain is given with its context. Its antigen has not been determined. Base qualities are not provided; no much larger clone lies one nucleotide away. The data belong to a study of CD8+ T cells in alopecia areata (dated by TCRdb to the late 2010s). The study in broad terms: The treated patients took part in an open-label pilot trial in which moderate-to-severe alopecia areata was treated with oral tofacitinib at 5 to 10 mg twice daily. Scalp clonality was compared across normal scalp (n=4), patchy alopecia areata scalp (n=8), and alopecia totalis/universalis scalp (n=8). Tofacitinib was given for 6 to 18 months, followed by 6 months of follow-up off drug to assess delayed response and recurrence. immunoSEQ multiplex PCR using 35 Vbeta forward primers and 13 Jbeta reverse primers was used to amplify TCRbeta CDR3 regions. RNA was extracted with the PAXgene miRNA kit for fixed scalp, the miRNeasy kit for PBMCs, and the RNeasy kit for mouse skin. Biopsies were taken from tofacitinib-treated patients at baseline and again at 4 and 24 weeks into treatment, and several of those patients also had a later scalp biopsy. Human TCRbeta sequencing covered scalp tissue and sorted CD4+ and CD8+ peripheral blood T cells from patchy and totalis/universalis alopecia areata patients and healthy controls. The study used high-throughput TCRbeta sequencing to examine T cell clonal expansion in alopecia areata, in both the C3H/HeJ mouse model and human patients. General conclusions and limits of the study: Shared TCR sequences between patients were less evident than in mice, which may be partly attributable to HLA diversity in the patient population. Lesional scalp, especially in alopecia totalis/universalis, showed higher clonality and more expanded CD8+ clones than normal scalp, suggesting antigenic drive. Scalp TCR repertoire analysis is complicated because resident alphabeta T cells in normal human skin are also sequenced, whereas mouse skin is dominated by gammadelta T cells.

In the paper's terms, the time point label means: baseline before oral tofacitinib. Lesional scalp punch biopsies and peripheral blood were collected from alopecia areata patients. PBMCs were isolated by density centrifugation and stained for CD3, CD4 and CD8, and CD4+ and CD8+ T cells were sorted on a FACSAria. Receptors were amplified or captured by the immunoSEQ multiplex PCR assay. RNA was extracted from all samples and reverse transcribed into cDNA, which served as template for TCR sequencing. First-strand cDNA was synthesized with SuperScript III using a 2:1 mix of oligo-dT and random hexamers. A synthetic immune receptor repertoire was used to assess amplification bias, and residual bias was removed computationally. In the authors' own workflow: Raw reads were preprocessed to remove errors, and CDR3 was defined according to IMGT conventions as the region from the conserved cysteine to phenylalanine. Clonality was calculated as 1 minus Shannon entropy normalized by log2 of the number of productive unique TCRs. Whether scalp clones were CD4 or CD8 was inferred by matching scalp TCRbeta sequences against CD4 and CD8 repertoires sorted from blood. The table comes from immuneACCESS by way of TCRdb, which keeps in-frame sequences with V and J called. Part of the clones is missing from these tables; in studies checked, under half for an unresolved V gene and the rest for unknown reasons. V, J and clone size were drawn from that table, and D and trimming were deduced from the DNA. This sample comprises tens of thousands of clones, approximately 60% of them detected only once. The leading ten clones occupy approximately 15% of the sample.

The germline V gene (reference sequence) sets CDR1 to PRHDT and CDR2 to FYEKMQ. The CDR3 numbers 13 residues from cysteine through phenylalanine. The only DNA kept is the CDR3, 39 bases in frame from the first base. A distance of 10 bases separates the germline ends of V and J, which lose 4 bases and 7 bases respectively. This sequence uses TRBV13 and TRBJ2-2; the D gene lacks a confident call. Material: CD8+ T cells sorted from blood, obtained at week 0. This sequence originates from a human donor with alopecia areata. This receptor carries the CDR3 CASSSQLSGELFF. The DNA is as follows: TGTGCCAGCAGCTCTCAGTTAAGCGGGGAGCTGTTTTTT.